Below, 30 T cell receptor beta chains from the same sample are listed, as sequenced in a study of PD-L1 blockade in urothelial cancer. The assay was immunoSEQ multiplex PCR, and TCRdb's table has in-frame clones only and misses some. The top ten clones hold roughly 9.4% of a sample with about 82,000 clones, approximately 91% of them seen once. Sequences were derived from PBMCs, sampled around atezolizumab (anti-PD-L1) treatment. These receptors all stem from a man in his 60s with urothelial cancer.

In its sample, this clone was seen once. This chain links TRBV4-3 with TRBJ2-3, with D possibly TRBD2 on 6 matching bases. Germline CDR1 reads LGHNA; CDR2 reads YSLEER. The CDR3 spans 17 residues. V lost 1 base and J 7 bases, leaving 21 bases between the germline ends. CDR3 in amino acids: CASSQALGGSSGYTQYF. The CDR3 region has the DNA TGCGCCAGCAGCCAAGCGCTCGGGGGAAGTAGTGGTTATACGCAGTATTTT.

This clone is labeled medium-sized. V and J are TRBV7-2 and TRBJ2-2, with 11 bases matching TRBD2. CDR1 and CDR2 (germline): SGHTA, FQGNSA. This CDR3 contains 18 residues. Germline trimming cut 4 bases from V and 8 bases from J; bases unmatched to any gene: 15. CDR3 nucleotide sequence: TGTGCCAGCAGCTCTCTTACCGGGACTAGCGGACTAATGGGGGAGCTGTTTTTT. Protein product: CASSSLTGTSGLMGELFF.

The chain links TRBV5-4 to TRBJ2-7; D is uncertain. Germline values: CDR1 SGHNT, CDR2 YYREEE (reference sequence). The CDR3 spans 15 residues. V lost 0 bases, J lost 1 base, and 11 bases lay in between. The DNA for the CDR3 is TGTGCCAGCAGCTTGGTTGGCGGCGAATCCTACGAGCAGTACTTC. This gives the protein CASSLVGGESYEQYF.

The V gene is TRBV28, the J gene TRBJ2-7; TRBD2 matches at 9 bases. V lost 7 bases to trimming and J lost 1 base; unmatched junction nucleotides: 8. Germline loops: CDR1 MDHEN, CDR2 SYDVKM. CDR3 length equals 15 residues. In DNA form, the CDR3 reads TGTGCCAGCACCAATAGCGGGAGTGCGTCCTACGAGCAGTACTTC. Protein: CASTNSGSASYEQYF.

The chain uses TRBV11-2 and TRBJ2-7; perhaps TRBD2 as D (6 bases). There are 15 residues in the CDR3. V shed 5 bases and J shed 5 bases, with 19 bases lying between them. From germline, CDR1 is SGHAT and CDR2 FQNNGV. CDR3 DNA: TGTGCCAGCAGCCGAAGTGGATTTTCGGGGGACGAGCAGTACTTC. Translating it yields CASSRSGFSGDEQYF.

J is TRBJ1-1 and V is TRBV28; 8 bases are a match to TRBD1. This CDR3 spans 15 amino acids. The germline gives CDR1 MDHEN, CDR2 SYDVKM. V shed 2 bases, J shed 5 bases, and the junction held 7 bases outside the gene matches. CDR3 protein: CASSLRRGLGTEAFF. CDR3 nucleotides: TGTGCCAGCAGTTTACGCAGGGGGCTGGGGACTGAAGCTTTCTTT. Full variable domain (remainder filled in from reference TRBV28 and TRBJ1-1): DVKVTQSSRYLVKRTGEKVFLECVQDMDHENMFWYRQDPGLGLRLIYFSYDVKMKEKGDIPEGYSVSREKKERFSLILESASTNQTSMYLCASSLRRGLGTEAFFGQGTRLTVV.

This chain connects TRBV4-3 to TRBJ2-7; 8 bases match TRBD1. CDR3 length: 14 residues. Germline V gives CDR1 LGHNA, CDR2 YSLEER. J was trimmed by 3 bases and V by 0 bases; bases with no gene match: 1. CDR3 amino acids: CASSQDTGGYEQYF. The CDR3 coding sequence is TGCGCCAGCAGCCAAGATACAGGGGGCTACGAGCAGTACTTC.

This chain connects TRBV6-5 to TRBJ1-4; TRBD1 might be the D (6 bases). Germline values: CDR1 MNHEY, CDR2 SVGAGI. The CDR3 length is 11 residues. Trimming took 10 bases from V and 7 from J, leaving 10 bases between them. The CDR3 nucleotides are TGTGCCACAGGGGACCGTGAAAAACTGTTTTTT. This sequence encodes CATGDREKLFF.

The genes are TRBV29-1 and TRBJ1-2, with 7 bases aligning to TRBD1. Trimming cost V 6 bases and J 2 bases; bases outside gene matches: 6. This CDR3 has 13 amino acids. Per germline, CDR1 SQVTM and CDR2 ANQGSEA. The CDR3 DNA reads TGCAGCGTCTCGACAGGGTTGAACTATGGCTACACCTTC. This sequence encodes CSVSTGLNYGYTF.

This clone was counted once. The V gene is TRBV28, the J gene TRBJ1-2; a weak D match, TRBD1 (5 bases). V lost 4 bases and J lost 6, with 12 bases in between. The CDR3 spans 13 residues. Germline loops: CDR1 MDHEN, CDR2 SYDVKM. CDR3 amino acids: CASSSGGVNGYTF. The CDR3 bases are TGTGCCAGCAGTTCCGGGGGAGTGAATGGCTACACCTTC.

The CDR3 loop reads CASSSDSHNYEQYF. CDR3 coding DNA: TGCGCCAGCAGCTCCGACAGTCACAACTACGAGCAGTACTTC. V gene TRBV5-1 combines with J gene TRBJ2-7; D is perhaps TRBD1 (5 bases). CDR1 SGHRS and CDR2 YFSETQ come from the germline V gene. The V gene lost 3 bases and the J gene lost 3 bases, with 13 bases spanning the gap. The CDR3 sequence is 14 residues long.

The chain is built from TRBV4-1 and TRBJ2-3; maybe TRBD2 (5 bases). The CDR3 spans 15 residues. V lost 1 base and J 0 bases, leaving 8 bases between the germline ends. Germline values: CDR1 MGHRA, CDR2 YSYEKL. The CDR3 loop reads CASSQVGLSTDTQYF. The DNA of the CDR3 is TGCGCCAGCAGCCAAGTAGGACTCAGCACAGATACGCAGTATTTT.

This clone has just one count. V gene TRBV6-1 combines with J gene TRBJ2-7; D might be TRBD1 (5 bases). The CDR3 is 14 residues long. Trimming shortened V by 2 bases and J by 6 bases, and 14 bases separated the two germline ends. Germline loops: CDR1 MNHNS, CDR2 SASEGT. The chain's CDR3 is CASSEIQGSVEQYF. CDR3 DNA: TGTGCCAGCAGTGAAATTCAGGGATCGGTCGAGCAGTACTTC.

The V call is TRBV6-4, the J call TRBJ2-2, with TRBD1 matching over 10 bases. The trim removed 6 bases at V and 0 bases at J, leaving 1 base unmatched. Germline lookup yields CDR1 MRHNA and CDR2 SNTAGT. This CDR3 is built from 15 residues. The CDR3 loop is CASSGQGANTGELFF. The CDR3, as DNA: TGTGCCAGCAGCGGACAGGGGGCGAACACCGGGGAGCTGTTTTTT.

The chain couples TRBV7-2 to TRBJ1-2; TRBD1 matches 8 bases. The CDR3 totals 16 residues. V was pared by 5 bases and J by 0 bases, with 8 bases of the junction left unmatched. Germline values: CDR1 SGHTA, CDR2 FQGNSA. This chain's CDR3 is CASSPQGALTNYGYTF. The CDR3 DNA reads as TGTGCCAGCAGCCCCCAGGGGGCGCTGACTAACTATGGCTACACCTTC.

The chain joins TRBV6-6 to TRBJ2-2; D may be TRBD1 (6 bases). Germline CDR1 reads MNHNY; CDR2 reads SVGAGI (reference sequence). V was trimmed by 5 bases and J by 6 bases, leaving 19 bases between them. The length of the CDR3 is 16 residues. The CDR3 DNA sequence: TGTGCCAGCAGTACCTCTCAGCCACAGGGCCCCGGGGAGCTGTTTTTT. Amino acids: CASSTSQPQGPGELFF.

This sequence joins TRBV4-3 and TRBJ2-3; TRBD1 is a possible D gene (6 bases). Germline lookup yields CDR1 LGHNA and CDR2 YSLEER. Trimming took 1 base from V and 3 from J, leaving 11 bases between them. The CDR3 is made up of 15 amino acids. The CDR3 loop reads CASSQVVRGTDTQYF. DNA of the CDR3: TGCGCCAGCAGCCAAGTAGTCAGGGGAACAGATACGCAGTATTTT.

The chain recombines TRBV9 with TRBJ2-3; D is perhaps TRBD2 (6 bases). The CDR3 spans 15 residues. The germline gives CDR1 SGDLS, CDR2 YYNGEE. V was clipped by 4 bases and J by 6 bases, with 18 bases between them. CDR3 sequence reads: CASSPRGEFGDTQYF. CDR3 DNA: TGTGCCAGCAGCCCCCGCGGGGAGTTCGGTGATACGCAGTATTTT.

V usage is TRBV6-5 and J usage is TRBJ1-1, with D possibly TRBD1 on 5 matching bases. Germline V gene sequence: CDR1 MNHEY, CDR2 SVGAGI. V lost 5 bases and J lost 7, with 8 bases in between. CDR3 length: 11 amino acids. The CDR3 nucleotides are TGTGCCAGCAGTATTCAGGGTGAAGCTTTCTTT. Translation: CASSIQGEAFF.

The sample holds one count of this clone. This rearrangement joins TRBV6-5 to TRBJ1-6; possible D gene TRBD1, 6 bases. V was trimmed by 8 bases and J by 6 bases, leaving 17 bases between them. There are 15 residues in the CDR3. The V gene's germline CDR1 is MNHEY and CDR2 SVGAGI. CDR3 sequence: CASRPGGGPNSPLHF. The CDR3 bases are TGTGCCAGCCGCCCTGGCGGGGGGCCTAATTCACCCCTCCACTTT.

The V and J genes are TRBV4-1 and TRBJ1-4; unclear D gene. The CDR3 runs 14 residues. CDR1 is MGHRA, CDR2 YSYEKL, per germline. V was trimmed by 7 bases and J by 2 bases, leaving 11 bases between them. The CDR3 reads CASTYSRTNEKLFF. In DNA form, the CDR3 reads TGCGCCAGCACCTATTCCAGGACTAATGAAAAACTGTTTTTT.

This chain's CDR3 is CASSSTGKGYTF. The CDR3 bases are TGTGCCAGCAGCTCGACAGGGAAAGGCTACACCTTC. The V gene is TRBV7-2, the J gene TRBJ1-2, with 7 bases aligning to TRBD1. Germline trimming cut 4 bases from V and 8 bases from J; bases unmatched to any gene: 4. CDR3 size: 12 residues. The germline gives CDR1 SGHTA, CDR2 FQGNSA.

The chain carries TRBV27 and TRBJ2-3; D possibly corresponds to TRBD1 (5 bases). CDR1 and CDR2 from the germline V gene are MNHEY and SMNVEV (reference sequence). Between the trimmed V and J ends, which lost 2 bases and 4 bases, there was a span of 13 bases. The CDR3 is made up of 15 amino acids. The DNA of the CDR3 is TGTGCCAGCAGTTTACAGGGAATGGCGTCAGATACGCAGTATTTT. It yields the protein CASSLQGMASDTQYF.

The CDR3 region has the DNA TGTGCCAGCAGCTTAGGGGCAGGGCCCGAGACCCAGTACTTC. Its protein is CASSLGAGPETQYF. The chain employs TRBV11-3 and TRBJ2-5; D may be TRBD1 (5 bases). V was pared by 1 base and J by 5 bases, with 11 bases between. Germline values: CDR1 SGHNT, CDR2 YENEEA. The CDR3 loop spans 14 amino acids.

The chain couples TRBV18 to TRBJ2-7, with 12 bases identical to TRBD1. Germline trimming cut 4 bases from V and 6 bases from J; bases unmatched to any gene: 4. From germline, CDR1 is KGHSH and CDR2 LQKENI. The CDR3 length is 14 residues. The CDR3: CASSQGQGAIEQYF. The DNA of the CDR3 is TGTGCCAGCTCACAGGGACAGGGGGCAATCGAGCAGTACTTC.

This clone was recorded once. The genes are TRBV7-2 and TRBJ1-2, with TRBD1 matching 7 bases. CDR1 and CDR2 from the germline V gene are SGHTA and FQGNSA. This CDR3 has 14 residues. V gave up 5 bases and J gave up 7 bases; unmatched junction bases: 10. The CDR3 sequence is CASSPGQLAGGYTF. CDR3 nucleotides: TGTGCCAGCAGCCCGGGACAGTTGGCAGGTGGCTACACCTTC.

This chain connects TRBV5-1 to TRBJ2-3; D gene unclear. Trimming stripped 4 bases from V and 5 bases from J, with 8 bases between. CDR1 SGHRS and CDR2 YFSETQ come from the germline V gene. This CDR3 contains 12 residues. For the CDR3, the DNA is TGCGCCAGCAGCCCGCCCGGAGATACGCAGTATTTT. This sequence encodes CASSPPGDTQYF.

This rearrangement joins TRBV10-1 to TRBJ2-5, with D tentatively TRBD1 (6 bases). Germline V lookup: CDR1 WNHNN, CDR2 SYGVQD (reference sequence). The CDR3 is 14 residues long. The V gene lost 4 bases and the J gene lost 2 bases, with 11 bases spanning the gap. The CDR3 reads CASSGTAIQETQYF. CDR3 coding DNA: TGCGCCAGCAGTGGGACAGCTATACAAGAGACCCAGTACTTC.

The genes are TRBV7-9 and TRBJ2-7; the D gene is possibly TRBD1 (6 bases). This CDR3 contains 13 residues. Germline V lookup: CDR1 SEHNR, CDR2 FQNEAQ (reference sequence). V was cut by 0 bases and J by 6 bases, with 9 bases left in between. The CDR3 region is CASSLAAGVEQYF. The CDR3 DNA sequence: TGTGCCAGCAGCTTAGCGGCAGGGGTCGAGCAGTACTTC.

This chain joins TRBV5-8 and TRBJ2-2; TRBD1 aligns across 9 bases. Germline V gene lookup returns CDR1 SGHTS and CDR2 YDEGEE. This CDR3 comprises 16 residues. Trimming took 3 bases from V and 3 from J; bases not matched to a gene: 6. In DNA form, the CDR3 reads TGTGCCAGCAGCTCCACAGGGGGCGCGGACACCGGGGAGCTGTTTTTT. Translated: CASSSTGGADTGELFF.